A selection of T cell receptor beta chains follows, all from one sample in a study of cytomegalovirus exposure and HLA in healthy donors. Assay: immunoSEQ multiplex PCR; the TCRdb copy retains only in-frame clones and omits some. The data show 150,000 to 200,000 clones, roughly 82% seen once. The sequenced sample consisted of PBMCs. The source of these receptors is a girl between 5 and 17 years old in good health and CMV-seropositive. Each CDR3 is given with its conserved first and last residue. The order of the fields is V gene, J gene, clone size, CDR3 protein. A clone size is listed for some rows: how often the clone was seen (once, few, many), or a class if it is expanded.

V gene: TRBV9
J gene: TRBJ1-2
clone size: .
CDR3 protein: CASSSPGGYTF

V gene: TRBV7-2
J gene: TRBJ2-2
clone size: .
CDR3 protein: CASSLVPAGELFF

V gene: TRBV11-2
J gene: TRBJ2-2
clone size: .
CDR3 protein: CASSLGTGVVSGELFF

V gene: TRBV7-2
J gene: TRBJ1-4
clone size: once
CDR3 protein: CASSSTPYLGQGPGKLFF

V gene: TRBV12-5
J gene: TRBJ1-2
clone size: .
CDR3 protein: CASGFGTGDYGYTF

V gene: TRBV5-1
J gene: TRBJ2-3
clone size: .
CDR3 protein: CASSPGGDYFTDTQYF

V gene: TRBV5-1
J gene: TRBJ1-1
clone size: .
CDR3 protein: CASSSLTGGKAFF

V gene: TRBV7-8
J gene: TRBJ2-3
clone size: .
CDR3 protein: CASSSGHITDTQYF

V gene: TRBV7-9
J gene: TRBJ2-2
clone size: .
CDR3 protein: CASRPPSQRGGAVGELFF

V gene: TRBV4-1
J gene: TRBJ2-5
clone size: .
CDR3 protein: CASSQDATGGQETQYF

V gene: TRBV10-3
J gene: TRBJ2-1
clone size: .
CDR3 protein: CAISTGTVGRADEQFF

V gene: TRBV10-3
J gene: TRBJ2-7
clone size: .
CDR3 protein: CAISELADSYEQYF

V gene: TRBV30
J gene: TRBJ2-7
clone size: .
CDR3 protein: CAYTVPGGYEQYF

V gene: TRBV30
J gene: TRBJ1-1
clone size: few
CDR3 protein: CAWSLSRGPGTEAFF

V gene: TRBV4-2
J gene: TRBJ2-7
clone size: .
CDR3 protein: CASSQDPPARARVYEQYF

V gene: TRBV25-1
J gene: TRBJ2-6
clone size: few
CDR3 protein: CASSEYLTGAGANVLTF

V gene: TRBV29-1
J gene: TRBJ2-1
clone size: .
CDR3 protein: CSVADDRGSTEQFF

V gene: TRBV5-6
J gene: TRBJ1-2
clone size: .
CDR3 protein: CASTQPRTVVNYGYTF

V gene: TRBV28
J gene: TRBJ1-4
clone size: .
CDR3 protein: CASRRGGGHGTNEKLFF

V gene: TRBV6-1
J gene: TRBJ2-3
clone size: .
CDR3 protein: CASSESSGGADTQYF

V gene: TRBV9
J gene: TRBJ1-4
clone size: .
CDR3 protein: CASSVGSGVGEKLFF

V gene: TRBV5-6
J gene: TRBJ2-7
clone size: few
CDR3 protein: CASSSGLTYEQYF

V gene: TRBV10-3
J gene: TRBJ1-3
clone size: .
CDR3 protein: CAIRQGSGNTIYF